This T cell receptor (beta chain) was documented in a study of cytomegalovirus exposure and HLA in healthy donors. Per the germline V gene, CDR1 is MNHEY and CDR2 is SMNVEV (reference sequence). The CDR3 spans 14 residues. V lost 2 bases to trimming and J lost 0 bases, with 7 bases between them. A multiplex PCR was run with 60 Vbeta primers and 13 Jbeta primers. Here immunoSEQ multiplex PCR was the method, and the copy in TCRdb shows in-frame clones only, minus some. The data contain about 200,000 clones, 80% to 85% of them singletons. The chain couples TRBV27 to TRBJ1-1, with D possibly being TRBD1 (5 bases). Sequenced sample: PBMCs. The receptor comes from a middle-aged woman in good health and CMV-seronegative. The CDR3: CASSLPGMNTEAFF. DNA of the CDR3: TGTGCCAGCAGTTTACCAGGGATGAACACTGAAGCTTTCTTT.